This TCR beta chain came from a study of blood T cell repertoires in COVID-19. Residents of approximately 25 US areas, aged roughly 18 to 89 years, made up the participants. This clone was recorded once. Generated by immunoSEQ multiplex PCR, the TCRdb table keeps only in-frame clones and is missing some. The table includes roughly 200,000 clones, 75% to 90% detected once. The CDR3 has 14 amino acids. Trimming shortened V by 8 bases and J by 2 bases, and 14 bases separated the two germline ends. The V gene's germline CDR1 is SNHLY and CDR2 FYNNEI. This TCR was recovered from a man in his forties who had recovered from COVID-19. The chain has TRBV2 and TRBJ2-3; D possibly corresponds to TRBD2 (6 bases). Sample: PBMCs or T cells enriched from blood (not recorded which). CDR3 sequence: CASAVGRNTDTQYF. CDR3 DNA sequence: TGTGCCAGCGCCGTGGGGAGGAACACAGATACGCAGTATTTT.